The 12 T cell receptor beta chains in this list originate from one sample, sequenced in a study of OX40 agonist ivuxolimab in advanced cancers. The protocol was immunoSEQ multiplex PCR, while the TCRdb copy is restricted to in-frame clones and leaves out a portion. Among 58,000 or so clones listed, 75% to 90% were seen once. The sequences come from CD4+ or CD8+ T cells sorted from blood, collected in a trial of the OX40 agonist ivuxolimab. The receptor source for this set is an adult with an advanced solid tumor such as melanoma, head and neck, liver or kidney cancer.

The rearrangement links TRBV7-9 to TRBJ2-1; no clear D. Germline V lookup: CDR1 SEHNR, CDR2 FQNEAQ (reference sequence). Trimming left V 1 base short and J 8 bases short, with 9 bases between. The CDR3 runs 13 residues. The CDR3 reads CASSLESRDEQFF. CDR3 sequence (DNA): TGTGCCAGCAGCTTAGAGTCTCGGGATGAGCAGTTCTTC. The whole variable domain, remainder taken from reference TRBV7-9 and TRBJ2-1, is DTGVSQNPRHKITKRGQNVTFRCDPISEHNRLYWYRQTLGQGPEFLTYFQNEAQLEKSRLLSDRFSAERPKGSFSTLEIQRTEQGDSAMYLCASSLESRDEQFFGPGTRLTVL.

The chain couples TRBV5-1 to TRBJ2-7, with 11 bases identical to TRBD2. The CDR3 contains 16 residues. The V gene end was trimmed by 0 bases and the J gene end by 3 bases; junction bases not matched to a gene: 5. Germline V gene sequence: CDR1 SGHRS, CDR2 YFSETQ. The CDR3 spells CASSLGLAGTIYEQYF. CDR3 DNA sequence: TGCGCCAGCAGCTTGGGACTAGCGGGGACCATCTACGAGCAGTACTTC.

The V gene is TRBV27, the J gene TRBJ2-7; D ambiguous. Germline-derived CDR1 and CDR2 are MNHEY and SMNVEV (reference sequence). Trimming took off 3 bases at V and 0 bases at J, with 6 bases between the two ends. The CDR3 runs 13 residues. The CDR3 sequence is CASSFHNSYEQYF. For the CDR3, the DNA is TGTGCCAGCAGTTTTCATAACTCCTACGAGCAGTACTTC.

The CDR3 coding sequence is TGTGCCGTACAAGCAGTGGGAACTGAAGCTTTCTTT. Translating it yields CAVQAVGTEAFF. V is TRBV2 and J is TRBJ1-1; D call uncertain. The CDR3 totals 12 residues. V lost 11 bases to trimming and J lost 5 bases, with 15 bases between them. Germline V lookup: CDR1 SNHLY, CDR2 FYNNEI. Looking up the rest from reference TRBV2 and TRBJ1-1 gives the full variable domain: EPEVTQTPSHQVTQMGQEVILRCVPISNHLYFYWYRQILGQKVEFLVSFYNNEISEKSEIFDDQFSVERPDGSNFTLKIRSTKLEDSAMYFCAVQAVGTEAFFGQGTRLTVV.

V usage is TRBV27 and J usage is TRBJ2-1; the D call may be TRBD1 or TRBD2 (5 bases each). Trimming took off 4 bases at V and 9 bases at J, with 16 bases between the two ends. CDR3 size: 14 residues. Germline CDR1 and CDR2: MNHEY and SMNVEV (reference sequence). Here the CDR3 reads CASSYQGTGIEQFF. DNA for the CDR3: TGTGCCAGCAGTTACCAGGGAACGGGAATTGAGCAGTTCTTC.

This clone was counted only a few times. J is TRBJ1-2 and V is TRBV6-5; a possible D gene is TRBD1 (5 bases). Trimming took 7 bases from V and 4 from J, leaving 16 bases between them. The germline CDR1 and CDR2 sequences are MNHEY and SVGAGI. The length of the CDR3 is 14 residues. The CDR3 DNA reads TGTGCCAGCACCCACTCCGGGGGAGGCTATGGCTACACCTTC. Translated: CASTHSGGGYGYTF.

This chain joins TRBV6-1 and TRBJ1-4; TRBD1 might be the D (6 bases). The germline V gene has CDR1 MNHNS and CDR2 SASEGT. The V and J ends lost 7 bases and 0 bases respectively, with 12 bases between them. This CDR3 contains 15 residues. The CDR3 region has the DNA TGTGCCAGCACTCAGGACAGTGCAACTAATGAAAAACTGTTTTTT. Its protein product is CASTQDSATNEKLFF.

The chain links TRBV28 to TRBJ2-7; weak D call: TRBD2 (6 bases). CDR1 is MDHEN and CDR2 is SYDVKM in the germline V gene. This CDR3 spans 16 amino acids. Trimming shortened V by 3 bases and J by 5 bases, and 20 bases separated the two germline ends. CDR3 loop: CASSLLSAGRFNEQYF. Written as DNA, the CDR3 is TGTGCCAGCAGTTTGTTATCGGCAGGGAGGTTTAACGAGCAGTACTTC.

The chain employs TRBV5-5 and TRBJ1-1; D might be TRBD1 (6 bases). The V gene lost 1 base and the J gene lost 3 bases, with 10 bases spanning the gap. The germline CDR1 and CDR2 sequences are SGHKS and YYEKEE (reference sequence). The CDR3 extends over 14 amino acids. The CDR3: CASSLTGSYTEAFF. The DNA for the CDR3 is TGTGCCAGCAGCTTGACAGGGTCGTACACTGAAGCTTTCTTT.

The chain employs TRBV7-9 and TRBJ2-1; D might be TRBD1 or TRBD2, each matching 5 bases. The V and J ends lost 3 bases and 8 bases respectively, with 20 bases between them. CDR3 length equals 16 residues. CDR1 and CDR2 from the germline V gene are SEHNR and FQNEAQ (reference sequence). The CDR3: CASSFFSERQGYEQFF. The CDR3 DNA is TGTGCCAGCAGCTTCTTCAGCGAGCGGCAGGGTTATGAGCAGTTCTTC.

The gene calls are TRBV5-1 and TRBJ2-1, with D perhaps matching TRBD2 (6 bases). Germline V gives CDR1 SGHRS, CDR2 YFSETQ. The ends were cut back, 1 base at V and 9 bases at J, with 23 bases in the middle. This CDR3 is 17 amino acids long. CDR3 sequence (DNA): TGCGCCAGCAGCTTGTCTGGAGCGGGTCCGATCGGGGGTGAGCAGTTCTTC. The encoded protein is CASSLSGAGPIGGEQFF. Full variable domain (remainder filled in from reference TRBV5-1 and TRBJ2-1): KAGVTQTPRYLIKTRGQQVTLSCSPISGHRSVSWYQQTPGQGLQFLFEYFSETQRNKGNFPGRFSGRQFSNSRSEMNVSTLELGDSALYLCASSLSGAGPIGGEQFFGPGTRLTVL.

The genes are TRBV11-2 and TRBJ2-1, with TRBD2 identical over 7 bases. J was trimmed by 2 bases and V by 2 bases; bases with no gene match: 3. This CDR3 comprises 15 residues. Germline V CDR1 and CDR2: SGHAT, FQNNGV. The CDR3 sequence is CASSLTAGTYNEQFF. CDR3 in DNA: TGTGCCAGCAGCTTAACAGCGGGGACCTACAATGAGCAGTTCTTC. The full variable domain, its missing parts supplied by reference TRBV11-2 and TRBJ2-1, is EAGVAQSPRYKIIEKRQSVAFWCNPISGHATLYWYQQILGQGPKLLIQFQNNGVVDDSQLPKDRFSAERLKGVDSTLKIQPAKLEDSAVYLCASSLTAGTYNEQFFGPGTRLTVL.